Listed here is a single TCR beta chain. The antigen is not known. The CDR3 covers 13 residues. Trimming at V came to 5 bases and at J to 5 bases, leaving 5 bases not matched to a gene. The record originates from a study of identifying expanded T cells in peripheral blood. Study results and limitations: Over around two and four weeks, about 15 and 19 clones changed, versus 1.2 between replicates.

Sequencing was performed with immunoSEQ multiplex PCR; in TCRdb, only in-frame clones are kept and a portion is missing. The sample yields about 85,000 clones, more than 75% seen once. Collection occurred without any documented infections or immune events in donors. The clonotype comes from a person between 18 and 75 years old in good health. This rearrangement joins TRBV5-7 to TRBJ1-1; 8 bases fit TRBD1. TRBV5-7 belongs to the ORF category, with a function that is uncertain. Sequencing input: blood. CDR3 DNA: TGTGCCAGCAGGCGGACAGGGCGGACTGAAGCTTTCTTT. Amino acids: CASRRTGRTEAFF.